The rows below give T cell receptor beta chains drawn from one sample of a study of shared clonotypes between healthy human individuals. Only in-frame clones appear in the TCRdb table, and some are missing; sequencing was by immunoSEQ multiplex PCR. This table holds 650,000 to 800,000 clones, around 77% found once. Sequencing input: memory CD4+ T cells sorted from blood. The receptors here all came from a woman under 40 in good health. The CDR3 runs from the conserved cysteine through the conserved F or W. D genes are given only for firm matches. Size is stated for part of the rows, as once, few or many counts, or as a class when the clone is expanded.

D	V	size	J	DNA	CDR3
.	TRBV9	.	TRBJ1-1	TGTGCCAGCAGCGTAGCACCGGTGAACACTGAAGCTTTCTTT	CASSVAPVNTEAFF
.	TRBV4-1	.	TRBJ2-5	TGCGCCAGCAGCCAAGCCAGGGGTGGAGAGACCCAGTACTTC	CASSQARGGETQYF
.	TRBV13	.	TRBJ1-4	TGTGCCAGCAGCTTCTCAGGACAGCAAAATGAAAAACTGTTTTTT	CASSFSGQQNEKLFF
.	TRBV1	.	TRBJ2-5	TGCACCAGCAGCCAAGATGGGAGGGAAGCGGGGGTCCAAGAGACCCAGTACTTC	CTSSQDGREAGVQETQYF
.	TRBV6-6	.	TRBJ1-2	TGTGCCAGCAGTCCCGGACTGAATGGCTACACCTTC	CASSPGLNGYTF
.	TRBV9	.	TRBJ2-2	TGTGCCAGCAGCACCCGTTCAACCGGGGAGCTGTTTTTT	CASSTRSTGELFF
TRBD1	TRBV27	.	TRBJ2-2	TGTGCCAGCAGTTCACAGGGGGCCGGCACCGGGGAGCTGTTTTTT	CASSSQGAGTGELFF
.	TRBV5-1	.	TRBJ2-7	TGCGCCAGCAGCCGCCCCGAGGCACTCGAAGAGCAGTACTTC	CASSRPEALEEQYF
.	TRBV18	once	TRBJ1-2	TGTGCCAGCTCACCTGAGGGTCCGCACTATGGCTACACCTTC	CASSPEGPHYGYTF
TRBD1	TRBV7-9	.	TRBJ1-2	TGTGCCAGCAGCGCCCGGGACAGGCCCTTTGGCTACACCTTC	CASSARDRPFGYTF
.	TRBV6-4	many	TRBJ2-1	TGTGCCAGCAGTGACTTTCATGGGAATGAGCAGTTCTTC	CASSDFHGNEQFF
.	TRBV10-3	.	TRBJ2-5	TGTGCCATCAGTGAGGAATCTAGCGCCCAAGAGACCCAGTACTTC	CAISEESSAQETQYF
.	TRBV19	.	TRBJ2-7	TGTGCCAGTACCGGTATTGGGAAAACAAGCTCCTACGAGCAGTACTTC	CASTGIGKTSSYEQYF
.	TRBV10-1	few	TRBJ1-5	TGCGCCAGCAGTACCAACAAGGATCAGCCCCAGCATTTT	CASSTNKDQPQHF
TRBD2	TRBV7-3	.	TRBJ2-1	TGTGCCAGCAGCTTTTCGTTTAGCGGGCTCTACAATGAGCAGTTCTTC	CASSFSFSGLYNEQFF
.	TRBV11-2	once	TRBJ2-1	TGTGCCAGCAGCATCAGACGGTACAATGAGCAGTTCTTC	CASSIRRYNEQFF
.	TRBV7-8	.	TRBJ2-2	TGTGCCAGCAGCTTATTGTCTAGCTACGGGGAGCTGTTTTTT	CASSLLSSYGELFF
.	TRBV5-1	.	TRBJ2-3	TGCGCCAGCAGCTTGGCCGGGGTAGCGGGCACAGATACGCAGTATTTT	CASSLAGVAGTDTQYF
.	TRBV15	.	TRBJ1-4	TGTGCCACCAGCCCGAATAATGAAAAACTGTTTTTT	CATSPNNEKLFF
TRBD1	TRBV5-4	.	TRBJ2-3	TGTGCCAGCAGCTTGGCCGACAGGGAGACAGATACGCAGTATTTT	CASSLADRETDTQYF
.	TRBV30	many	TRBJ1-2	TGTGCCTGGAGATCATCAGGGGAATATGGCTACACCTTC	CAWRSSGEYGYTF
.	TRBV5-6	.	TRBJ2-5	TGTGCCAGCAGTCGCAGACAGATCCAAGAGACCCAGTACTTC	CASSRRQIQETQYF
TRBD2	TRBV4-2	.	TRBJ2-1	TGTGCCAGCAGCCAAGAGGGACTAGCGGGCCTATACAATGAGCAGTTCTTC	CASSQEGLAGLYNEQFF
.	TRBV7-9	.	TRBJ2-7	TGTGCCAGGCCACGGGGCTCCTACGAGCAGTACTTC	CARPRGSYEQYF
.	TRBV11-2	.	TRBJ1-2	TGTGCCAGCAGCCTAGGGGTACCGGGCTACACCTTC	CASSLGVPGYTF